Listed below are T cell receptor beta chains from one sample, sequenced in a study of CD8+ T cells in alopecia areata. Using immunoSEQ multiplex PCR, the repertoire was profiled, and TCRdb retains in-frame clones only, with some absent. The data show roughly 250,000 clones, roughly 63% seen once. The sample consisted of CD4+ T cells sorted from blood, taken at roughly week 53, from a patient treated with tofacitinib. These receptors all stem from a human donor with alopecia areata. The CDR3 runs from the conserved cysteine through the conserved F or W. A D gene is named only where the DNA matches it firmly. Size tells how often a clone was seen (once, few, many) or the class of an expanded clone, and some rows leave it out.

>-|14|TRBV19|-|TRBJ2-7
TGTGCCAGTAGTGAGACAGCTTTAATCGGCGAGCAGTACTTC
CASSETALIGEQYF
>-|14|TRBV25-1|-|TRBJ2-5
TGTGCCAGCAGTGAATCTTTGCGGCGAGAGACCCAGTACTTC
CASSESLRRETQYF
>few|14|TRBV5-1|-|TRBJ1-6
TGCGCCAGCAGCTTGGACCGGATCAGTTCACCCCTCCACTTT
CASSLDRISSPLHF
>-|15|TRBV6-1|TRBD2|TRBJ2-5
TGTGCCAGCAGTCAAGGGGGGACTAGCATCCAGACCCAGTACTTC
CASSQGGTSIQTQYF
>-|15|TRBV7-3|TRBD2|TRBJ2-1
TGTGCCAGCAGCTTATCGGCTAGCGGGTACAATGAGCAGTTCTTC
CASSLSASGYNEQFF
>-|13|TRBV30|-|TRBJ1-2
TGTGCCTGGAGTGTATCCTCAGGGGTGGGCTACACCTTC
CAWSVSSGVGYTF
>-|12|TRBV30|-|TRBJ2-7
TGTGCCTGGAGCAAAACCTCCTACGAGCAGTACTTC
CAWSKTSYEQYF
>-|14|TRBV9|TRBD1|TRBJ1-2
TGTGCCAGCCAGGGGGGCCTGTGGGACTATGGCTACACCTTC
CASQGGLWDYGYTF
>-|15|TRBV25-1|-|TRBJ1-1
TGTGCCAGTGTCCAACGGGGGGGGCTTCAGACTGAAGCTTTCTTT
CASVQRGGLQTEAFF
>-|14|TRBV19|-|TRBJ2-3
TGTGCCAGTAGTATGGGGGGACAGTTAGATACGCAGTATTTT
CASSMGGQLDTQYF
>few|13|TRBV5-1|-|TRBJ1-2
TGCGCCAGCAGCACCGCGCGACAATATGGCTACACCTTC
CASSTARQYGYTF
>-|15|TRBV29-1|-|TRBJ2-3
TGCAGCGTTACAGGAATTTTCGGTGGCACAGATACGCAGTATTTT
CSVTGIFGGTDTQYF
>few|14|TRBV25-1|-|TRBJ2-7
TGTGCCAGCAGTGAACCAGGGGCTGTCTACGAGCAGTACTTC
CASSEPGAVYEQYF
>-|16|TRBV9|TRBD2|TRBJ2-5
TGTGCCAGCAGCGCTAGACTAGCGGGGGGGAAGGAGACCCAGTACTTC
CASSARLAGGKETQYF
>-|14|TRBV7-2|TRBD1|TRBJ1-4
TGTGCCAGCAGCCGGGACAGGGTGGATGAAAAACTGTTTTTT
CASSRDRVDEKLFF
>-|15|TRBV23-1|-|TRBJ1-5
TGCGCCAGCAGCCCGGGACGTACAGTCAATCAGCCCCAGCATTTT
CASSPGRTVNQPQHF
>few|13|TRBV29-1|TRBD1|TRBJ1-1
TGCAGCGTAGGGACAGGCCAGAACACTGAAGCTTTCTTT
CSVGTGQNTEAFF